This T cell receptor (beta chain) was sequenced for a study of blood T cell repertoires in COVID-19 (dated by TCRdb to about 2020). In the study overall: Samples covering the acute and convalescent phases of COVID-19 were provided by collaborators in the United States, Italy and Spain. Nearly every sample came with metadata listing a de-identified subject ID, COVID-19 status, age in years and sex. A freely available public database, intended as a resource for researchers studying the immune response to SARS-CoV-2, is where the repertoires were released. Where available, HLA class I and class II types were obtained from metadata supplied by the sample provider rather than from assay-based typing. The material from the prospective study consisted of cDNA or gDNA derived from T cells, B-cell-depleted T cells, or PBMCs. The samples were drawn from two sources: the first 160 participants of the ongoing ImmuneRACE study, and 1,200 or so subjects contributed by 6 global collaborators. Deeply sampled blood TCRbeta repertoires from subjects exposed to, actively infected with, or recovered from COVID-19 were included in the dataset.

On this clone: The antigen it binds to is not known. No quality values exist for individual bases; no much larger clone is one base distant.

V is cut by 7 bases and J by 7 bases, and the space between the germline ends is 16 bases. Inclusive of the bounding cysteine and phenylalanine, the CDR3 is 13 residues long. The read is trimmed to its CDR3 DNA, 39 bases read in frame from base 1. Overall results and qualifications from the work: The quantity of clinical and demographic metadata differed by source and by participant and was supplied without curation.

The immunoSEQ Assay, a bias-controlled multiplex PCR, was used to amplify TCRbeta CDR3 regions from genomic DNA. Under the source paper's analysis protocol: The number of nucleated cells in each sample was estimated by amplification of reference gene primers within the assay. Sequence reads were collapsed and filtered to measure the absolute abundance of every unique TCRbeta CDR3 rearrangement. For each sample, productive Simpson clonality was calculated as the square root of Simpson's diversity index over productive rearrangements. TCRdb stores this immuneACCESS table with in-frame sequences only. Part of the clones is absent; in the studies checked, under half of the shortfall reflects unresolved V genes, and no reason is known for the rest. V and J calls and clone size are copied from that table; D and trimming were computed from the DNA. This sample lists approximately 260,000 clones; over 75% were detected once. The ten largest account for approximately 9% of the sample.

The collaborating institutions used their own protocols to collect whole blood in K2EDTA tubes. For TCRbeta analysis, collaborator samples were shipped as frozen whole blood, as isolated PBMCs, or as DNA extracted from either sample type. The TCR comes from a human donor in a cohort sampled during active COVID-19. The specimen sequenced was peripheral blood. This receptor chain uses TRBV12-3 or TRBV12-4 and TRBJ2-5; possibly the D gene is TRBD2, per 5 matching bases. The CDR3 here reads CASKLDRSGTQYF. The nucleotides are TGTGCCAGCAAACTAGACCGGTCTGGGACCCAGTACTTC.